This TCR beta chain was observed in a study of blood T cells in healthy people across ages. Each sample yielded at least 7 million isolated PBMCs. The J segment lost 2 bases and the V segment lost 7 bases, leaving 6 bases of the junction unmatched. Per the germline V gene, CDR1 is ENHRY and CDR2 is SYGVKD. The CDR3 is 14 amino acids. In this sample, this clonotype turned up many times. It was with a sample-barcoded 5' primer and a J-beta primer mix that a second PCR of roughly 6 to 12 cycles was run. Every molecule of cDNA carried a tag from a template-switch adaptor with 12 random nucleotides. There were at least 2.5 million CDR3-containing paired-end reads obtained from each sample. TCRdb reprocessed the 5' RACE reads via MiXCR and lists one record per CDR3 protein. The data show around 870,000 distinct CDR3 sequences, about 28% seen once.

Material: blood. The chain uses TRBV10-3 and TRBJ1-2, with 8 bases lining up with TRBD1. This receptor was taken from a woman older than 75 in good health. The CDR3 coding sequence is TGTGCCATCACCCGGACAGGGATAAACTATGGCTACACCTTC. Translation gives CAITRTGINYGYTF.